Included here is one T cell receptor (beta chain) sequence, with context. Antigen unknown. Clones were sequenced by immunoSEQ multiplex PCR, and TCRdb holds only the in-frame ones, with some missing. The repertoire holds 200,000 or so clones, around 88% seen once, with 2.9% in the top ten. V was trimmed by 7 bases and J by 1 base, leaving 17 bases between them. Germline V gene data show CDR1 as SNHLY and CDR2 as FYNNEI. The CDR3 is made up of 15 amino acids. The data stem from a study of cytomegalovirus exposure and HLA in healthy donors. At the level of the study: The same platform was used for the 90 to 150 validation repertoires and the roughly 680 first-cohort repertoires, a later analysis reported.

Whole-study results and caveats: The finding came from a later analysis; first-cohort TCR clusters tended to co-occur in the roughly 120 validation repertoires. A list of around 150 TCR beta chains associated with cytomegalovirus was given. Both high specificity and high sensitivity reportedly marked the classifier's diagnosis of cytomegalovirus status.

The clonotype was recovered from a woman aged 18-30 years in good health and CMV-seronegative. The chain is built from TRBV2 and TRBJ2-7, with D maybe TRBD1 (6 bases). Specimen: PBMCs. CDR3 sequence reads: CASNAGASISYEQYF. The CDR3 DNA sequence: TGTGCCAGCAATGCAGGGGCTAGTATATCCTACGAGCAGTACTTC. The full variable domain, completed using reference TRBV2 and TRBJ2-7, is EPEVTQTPSHQVTQMGQEVILRCVPISNHLYFYWYRQILGQKVEFLVSFYNNEISEKSEIFDDQFSVERPDGSNFTLKIRSTKLEDSAMYFCASNAGASISYEQYFGPGTRLTVT.